These T cell receptor beta chains were read from a single sample in a study of T cell repertoires in cytomegalovirus infection. A single record per CDR3 protein comes from TCRdb applying MiXCR to the reads. In the table there are about 320,000 distinct CDR3 sequences, roughly 9.5% of which are singletons. Input material: PBMCs. The receptors originated from a human donor in good health (CMV status not recorded). Some clones in this sample may be carry-over from other donors' samples. Both conserved end residues are part of each CDR3. The D gene is left open where the match is weak. Expanded clones get a size class; other rows say once, few or many, or leave the size out.

many	TRBV7-9	TRBD2	TRBJ2-1	CASSLEDSGSGRRNEQFF	TGTGCCAGCAGCTTAGAAGATTCCGGTAGCGGGAGACGCAATGAGCAGTTCTTC
few	TRBV9	TRBD1	TRBJ1-2	CASSASLRDRNYGYTF	TGTGCCAGCAGCGCGTCGCTCCGGGACAGGAACTATGGCTACACCTTC
few	TRBV2	TRBD1	TRBJ2-7	CAGRQGANYEQYF	TGTGCCGGCAGACAGGGGGCAAACTACGAGCAGTACTTC
many	TRBV7-8	NA	TRBJ1-5	CASSLVGAREGDQPQHF	TGTGCCAGCAGCTTAGTGGGGGCCAGGGAAGGCGATCAGCCCCAGCATTTT
many	TRBV11-2	TRBD2	TRBJ2-1	CASSSSGPSYNEQFF	TGTGCCAGCAGCTCTAGCGGCCCATCCTACAATGAGCAGTTCTTC
NA	TRBV7-9	NA	TRBJ2-3	CASSLVGTHSTDTQYF	TGTGCCAGCAGCTTAGTCGGGACACATAGCACAGATACGCAGTATTTT
NA	TRBV28	NA	TRBJ2-7	CASRKSPYEQYF	TGTGCCAGCAGGAAATCCCCCTACGAGCAGTACTTC
few	TRBV6-5	NA	TRBJ2-5	CASSARDSSQETQYF	TGTGCCAGCAGTGCCCGGGACTCCAGTCAAGAGACCCAGTACTTC
NA	TRBV11-2	TRBD2	TRBJ2-3	CASSPGLAGRSDTQYF	TGTGCCAGCAGTCCTGGACTAGCGGGACGGTCAGATACGCAGTATTTT
many	TRBV6-2/TRBV6-3	NA	TRBJ2-1	CATSLRATSYNEQFF	TGTGCCACCTCGTTGAGGGCTACCTCCTACAATGAGCAGTTCTTC
NA	TRBV12-3/TRBV12-4	TRBD1	TRBJ1-1	CASSLTGGAANTEAFF	TGTGCCAGCAGTTTAACAGGGGGCGCAGCGAACACTGAAGCTTTCTTT
few	TRBV12-3/TRBV12-4	TRBD2	TRBJ2-5	CASRTSSETQYF	TGTGCCAGCCGGACTAGCAGTGAGACCCAGTACTTC
few	TRBV7-6	NA	TRBJ1-2	CASSLAWEAEGYTF	TGTGCCAGCAGCTTAGCGTGGGAAGCTGAGGGCTACACCTTC
NA	TRBV20-1	NA	TRBJ1-6	CSARDPSKGSYNSPLHF	TGCAGTGCTAGAGATCCTAGTAAGGGATCCTATAATTCACCCCTCCACTTT
NA	TRBV25-1	NA	TRBJ1-2	CASSEGTPFGYTF	TGTGCCAGCAGTGAAGGGACGCCCTTTGGCTACACCTTC
few	TRBV4-1	NA	TRBJ1-1	CASSQGNSKVNTEAFF	TGTGCCAGCAGCCAAGGTAACAGCAAAGTGAACACTGAAGCTTTCTTT
few	TRBV5-5	NA	TRBJ1-2	CASSVDGNYGYTF	TGTGCCAGCAGCGTGGACGGTAACTATGGCTACACCTTC
NA	TRBV20-1	NA	TRBJ1-5	CSASLTTDSNQPQHF	TGCAGTGCTAGCCTTACAACAGATAGCAATCAGCCCCAGCATTTT
many	TRBV6-5	NA	TRBJ2-3	CASSYTTSSTDTQYF	TGTGCCAGCAGTTACACTACTAGCAGCACAGATACGCAGTATTTT
few	TRBV20-1	TRBD2	TRBJ2-1	CSATSGGNEQFF	TGCAGTGCAACTAGCGGGGGAAATGAGCAGTTCTTC
NA	TRBV6-2/TRBV6-3	NA	TRBJ2-7	CASRKGESRDNREQYF	TGTGCCAGCAGAAAAGGGGAGTCCCGGGACAATCGCGAGCAGTACTTC
many	TRBV7-4	TRBD1	TRBJ1-1	CASSLLWTGNTEAFF	TGTGCCAGCAGCTTACTTTGGACAGGGAACACTGAAGCTTTCTTT